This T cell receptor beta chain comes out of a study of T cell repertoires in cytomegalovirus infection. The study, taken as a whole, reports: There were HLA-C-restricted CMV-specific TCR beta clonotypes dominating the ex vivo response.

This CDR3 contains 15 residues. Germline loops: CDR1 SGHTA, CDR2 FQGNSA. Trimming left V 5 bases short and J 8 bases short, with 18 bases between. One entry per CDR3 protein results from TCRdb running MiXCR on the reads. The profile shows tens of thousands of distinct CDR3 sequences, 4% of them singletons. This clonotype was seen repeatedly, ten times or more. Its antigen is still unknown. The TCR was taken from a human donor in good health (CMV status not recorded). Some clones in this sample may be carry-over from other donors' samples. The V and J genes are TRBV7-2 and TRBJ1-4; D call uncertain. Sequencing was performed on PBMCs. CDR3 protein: CASSRGWPSKEKLFF. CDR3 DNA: TGTGCCAGCAGCCGAGGGTGGCCCTCCAAAGAAAAACTGTTTTTT.